Here is one TCR beta chain with its context. Described treatment: oral pan-JAK inhibitor, 5-10 mg twice daily. The data belong to a study of CD8+ T cells in alopecia areata. The CDR3 is 15 residues long. The V end was cut by 1 base, the J end by 3 bases, with 10 bases between. CDR1 and CDR2 from the germline V gene are SNHLY and FYNNEI. Sequencing templates came from extracted RNA that was reverse transcribed into cDNA. The repertoire was sequenced with immunoSEQ multiplex PCR; TCRdb's copy has only in-frame clones and lacks some. This sample has about 200,000 clones, with roughly two fifths found just once.

This receptor was obtained from a human donor with alopecia areata. The chain couples TRBV2 to TRBJ2-1, with D possibly matching TRBD2 (6 bases). The sequences come from CD4+ T cells sorted from blood, collected between weeks 30 and 35, from a patient treated with tofacitinib. CDR3 amino acids: CASSEGLAFYNEQFF. The CDR3 DNA follows: TGTGCCAGCAGTGAAGGGCTAGCGTTCTACAATGAGCAGTTCTTC.